This T cell receptor beta chain was sequenced during a study of cytomegalovirus exposure and HLA in healthy donors. Study at large: Some 87 million unique TCRs from HLA-typed donors were held in an early release of data.

The study, taken as a whole, reports: Reports indicate that TCR beta sequences accurately predicted the HLA-A and HLA-B alleles of most subjects. Relative to the approximately 700-donor mean, N-insertions were reportedly fewer in an Asian-associated ancestry cluster in a later analysis.

Turning to this clone: The antigen is undetermined.

CDR3 size: 20 residues. PCR used 60 Vbeta primers and 13 Jbeta primers. Repertoires were generated with immunoSEQ multiplex PCR, while TCRdb's copy carries only in-frame clones and drops some. The sample consists of over 130,000 clones, 82% of them appearing once. The gene calls are TRBV21-1 and TRBJ2-1; no check of the table's D call, TRBD1, against the DNA was made. TRBV21-1 is a recognized pseudogene. The TCR originated in a male donor in good health and CMV-seronegative. Sample: PBMCs. Here the CDR3 DNA reads TGTGCCAGCAGCAAAGACAGGGACAGGGGGACTAAGGTGGCCTACAATGAGCAGTTCTTC. It specifies CASSKDRDRGTKVAYNEQFF.